Listed here are 18 T cell receptor beta chains from one sample, sequenced in a study of CD8+CD57+ T cells in acquired aplastic anemia. Sequencing involved patients with CD8+CD57+ cell expansion previously shown by flow cytometry. Genomic DNA constituted the template upon which TCR beta VDJ and CDR3 profiling was performed. MiXCR was run by TCRdb on the reads, yielding one entry per CDR3 protein. The table shows under 350,000 distinct CDR3 sequences, with about three fifths occurring only once. Sequences were obtained from sorted CD4+, CD8+, or CD8+CD57+ T cells (not recorded which) from PBMCs. These receptors all come from a human donor with aplastic anemia.

This clonotype occurred many times. CDR3 in DNA: TGCGCCAGCGAGAGGAACCTCGGGGACGAGCAGTACTTC. Its translation is CASERNLGDEQYF. J is TRBJ2-7 and V is TRBV10-1, with D possibly matching TRBD2 (5 bases). CDR3 length: 13 amino acids. Looked up from germline, CDR1 is WNHNN and CDR2 is SYGVQD (reference sequence). V lost 8 bases, J lost 5 bases, and 16 bases lay in between.

The chain links TRBV10-2 to TRBJ1-4; 7 positions match TRBD1. Unmatched junction bases numbered 15, after V lost 6 bases and J lost 8 bases. The CDR3 is made up of 16 amino acids. Germline V gene data show CDR1 as WSHSY and CDR2 as SAAADI. The CDR3 sequence is CASSREAGTASEKLFF. The CDR3 nucleotides read TGCGCCAGCAGCCGTGAAGCCGGGACAGCTTCCGAAAAACTGTTTTTT.

V and J are TRBV3-1 and TRBJ2-5; 11 bases agree with TRBD2. There are 16 residues in the CDR3. The V gene's germline CDR1 is LGHDT and CDR2 YNNKEL (reference sequence). The trim removed 2 bases at V and 5 bases at J, leaving 7 bases unmatched. CDR3 nucleotide sequence: TGTGCCAGCAGCCAACTAGCGGGGGGAGGACTCGAGACCCAGTACTTC. It encodes CASSQLAGGGLETQYF.

V and J are TRBV20-1 and TRBJ2-5, with D maybe TRBD2 (6 bases). The J call may be faulty, since TRBJ2-1 better matches the DNA end. This CDR3 has 16 residues. Germline V gene data show CDR1 as DFQATT and CDR2 as SNEGSKA (reference sequence). The CDR3 loop reads CSARDLDSGVNNEQFF. The DNA for the CDR3 is TGCAGTGCTAGAGATCTGGATAGCGGAGTAAACAATGAGCAGTTCTTC.

Of note for this clonotype: Sequence at one end of the junction differs from germline and may be a read error. V usage is TRBV19 and J usage is TRBJ2-3, with TRBD1 identical over 9 bases. The CDR3 is 15 residues long. Germline V CDR1 and CDR2: LNHDA, SQIVND (reference sequence). The CDR3, as DNA: TGCAGTGCCCCGGGCTCGACAGGGGGAATAGATACGCAGTATTTT. It translates to CSAPGSTGGIDTQYF.

The J gene is TRBJ1-2, the V gene TRBV5-1; 7 positions match TRBD1. From germline, CDR1 is SGHRS and CDR2 YFSETQ. The CDR3 has 15 amino acids. J lost 4 bases, V lost 0 bases, and 6 bases had no gene match. Here the CDR3 DNA reads TGCGCCAGCAGCTTGGCACAGGGGTCCCCCTATGGCTACACCTTC. Translation gives CASSLAQGSPYGYTF.

The rearrangement uses TRBV24-1 and TRBJ2-7, with TRBD1 identical over 8 bases. Germline CDR1 is KGHDR and CDR2 is SFDVKD. The V gene end was trimmed by 1 base and the J gene end by 2 bases; junction bases not matched to a gene: 3. This CDR3 spans 15 amino acids. CDR3 region: CATSDFQQGAYEQYF. The CDR3, as DNA: TGTGCCACCAGTGATTTCCAACAGGGGGCCTACGAGCAGTACTTC.

In the case of this clonotype: This sequence may be a read error, since a much larger clone differs from it by one base. The chain recombines TRBV2 with TRBJ2-3; 8 nucleotides match TRBD2. CDR1 is SNHLY and CDR2 is FYNNEI in the germline V gene. CDR3 length equals 15 residues. Written as DNA, the CDR3 is TGTGCCAGCAGTCTTATAGCGGGGAGCACAGATGCGCAGTATTTT. Translation gives CASSLIAGSTDAQYF.

The chain carries TRBV24-1 and TRBJ2-5; D tentatively reads TRBD1 or TRBD2 (5 bases each). With 3 bases removed from V and 5 bases from J, the gap between germline ends came to 9 bases. This CDR3 has 13 residues. The germline gives CDR1 KGHDR, CDR2 SFDVKD. The CDR3 loop reads CATSDGTEETQYF. The CDR3 nucleotides read TGTGCCACCAGTGATGGGACCGAGGAGACCCAGTACTTC.

The chain combines TRBV7-9 with TRBJ1-1, with D unresolved. The V gene's germline CDR1 is SEHNR and CDR2 FQNEAQ (reference sequence). V was shortened by 4 bases and J by 7 bases, with 19 bases between the two germline ends. The CDR3 loop spans 15 amino acids. Written as DNA, the CDR3 is TGTGCCAGCAGCTCGGGTCTACAGACCTATAATGAAGCTTTCTTT. Its protein is CASSSGLQTYNEAFF.

The J gene is TRBJ1-3, the V gene TRBV20-1; maybe TRBD1 (6 bases). Trimming took 3 bases from V and 4 from J, leaving 13 bases between them. Germline assignment: CDR1 DFQATT and CDR2 SNEGSKA (reference sequence). The CDR3 extends over 14 amino acids. The CDR3 spells CSARLQGWGNTIYF. DNA of the CDR3: TGCAGTGCTAGGCTACAGGGTTGGGGAAACACCATATATTTT.

The rearrangement links TRBV12-3 or TRBV12-4 to TRBJ2-3, with D possibly matching TRBD2 (5 bases). The CDR3 is 16 residues long. Between the trimmed V and J ends, which lost 1 base and 6 bases, there was a span of 17 bases. The CDR3 nucleotides are TGTGCCAGCAGTTTAGGAGGGCCCATAAGGAGCGATACGCAGTATTTT. Translation gives CASSLGGPIRSDTQYF.

This clonotype came up once. This may stem from a read error, because a much larger clone lies one nucleotide away. The rearrangement uses TRBV5-8 and TRBJ2-1; tentatively, D is TRBD2 (6 bases). This CDR3 comprises 13 residues. Germline CDR1 and CDR2: SGHTS and YDEGEE. The V end was cut by 4 bases, the J end by 12 bases, with 17 bases between. The CDR3 protein is CASSQDRGLGQFF. DNA for the CDR3: TGTGCCAGCAGCCAAGACCGGGGACTTGGGCAGTTCTTC.

This clonotype was detected ten times or more. Here the CDR3 DNA reads TGCGCCAGCAGCACAACGGGACAGGGACCCTACGAGCAGTACTTC. Protein product: CASSTTGQGPYEQYF. The rearrangement links TRBV5-1 to TRBJ2-7; 9 bases map to TRBD1. Germline CDR1 reads SGHRS; CDR2 reads YFSETQ. V dropped 4 bases and J dropped 2; count of bases not matched to a gene: 7. The CDR3 is 15 amino acids.

This chain links TRBV5-5 with TRBJ1-2, with D hard to call. The germline V gene encodes CDR1 SGHKS and CDR2 YYEKEE (reference sequence). The CDR3 is made up of 13 amino acids. V was trimmed by 0 bases and J by 8 bases, leaving 11 bases between them. Written as DNA, the CDR3 is TGTGCCAGCAGCTTGGCCGGTATGATCGGCTACACCTTC. Its protein product is CASSLAGMIGYTF. The variable domain in full, completed from reference TRBV5-5 and TRBJ1-2, reads DAGVTQSPTHLIKTRGQQVTLRCSPISGHKSVSWYQQVLGQGPQFIFQYYEKEERGRGNFPDRFSARQFPNYSSELNVNALLLGDSALYLCASSLAGMIGYTFGSGTRLTVV.

This clonotype was found many times. The genes are TRBV12-3 or TRBV12-4 and TRBJ1-2, with D uncertain. This CDR3 contains 13 residues. V lost 3 bases and J 10 bases, leaving 15 bases between the germline ends. The CDR3 is CASSFWLHGDYTF. CDR3 sequence (DNA): TGTGCCAGCAGTTTCTGGCTTCACGGGGACTACACCTTC.

This clonotype was recorded many times. The CDR3 DNA follows: TGTGCCAGCAGACCAAGGGGACTAGCGGGAATATCCGAGCAGTTCTTC. Protein: CASRPRGLAGISEQFF. The chain employs TRBV3-1 and TRBJ2-1; 13 positions agree with TRBD2. The CDR3 contains 16 residues. From germline, CDR1 is LGHDT and CDR2 YNNKEL (reference sequence). V lost 6 bases to trimming and J lost 10 bases; unmatched junction nucleotides: 12.

This chain uses TRBV19 with TRBJ2-1; the match to TRBD2 covers 11 bases. This CDR3 contains 17 residues. Germline V gene data show CDR1 as LNHDA and CDR2 as SQIVND (reference sequence). V shed 3 bases and J 0 bases; nucleotides not matched to a gene: 4. The CDR3, as DNA: TGTGCCAGTAGTATGGGACTAGCGGATAGCTCCTACAATGAGCAGTTCTTC. Translating gives CASSMGLADSSYNEQFF.